This T cell receptor (beta chain) was obtained from a study of OX40 agonist ivuxolimab in advanced cancers. Across the whole study: Patients were given ivuxolimab, an antibody that agonizes OX40 (CD134). Two patients with cutaneous melanoma and one with hepatocellular carcinoma, three in total, showed partial responses. Findings and limits, study-wide: CD4+ and CD8+ blood T cells expanded clonally by week 6 at 0.1 to 3.0 mg/kg. Researchers did not determine the expanded peripheral T cells' antigen specificity.

The germline V gene encodes CDR1 MNHNS and CDR2 SASEGT. The CDR3 covers 14 residues. The V gene end was trimmed by 4 bases and the J gene end by 1 base; junction bases not matched to a gene: 1. The protocol was immunoSEQ multiplex PCR, while the TCRdb copy is restricted to in-frame clones and leaves out a portion. The table lists under 95,000 clones, roughly 87% of them singletons. About this clone itself: What it binds is not known.

J is TRBJ1-3 and V is TRBV6-1, with 7 nucleotides matching TRBD1. This specimen was CD4+ or CD8+ T cells sorted from blood, taken in a trial of the OX40 agonist ivuxolimab. The TCR was taken from an adult with an advanced solid tumor such as melanoma, head and neck, liver or kidney cancer. The CDR3: CASSGTGSGNTIYF. CDR3 nucleotide sequence: TGTGCCAGCAGTGGGACAGGATCTGGAAACACCATATATTTT.